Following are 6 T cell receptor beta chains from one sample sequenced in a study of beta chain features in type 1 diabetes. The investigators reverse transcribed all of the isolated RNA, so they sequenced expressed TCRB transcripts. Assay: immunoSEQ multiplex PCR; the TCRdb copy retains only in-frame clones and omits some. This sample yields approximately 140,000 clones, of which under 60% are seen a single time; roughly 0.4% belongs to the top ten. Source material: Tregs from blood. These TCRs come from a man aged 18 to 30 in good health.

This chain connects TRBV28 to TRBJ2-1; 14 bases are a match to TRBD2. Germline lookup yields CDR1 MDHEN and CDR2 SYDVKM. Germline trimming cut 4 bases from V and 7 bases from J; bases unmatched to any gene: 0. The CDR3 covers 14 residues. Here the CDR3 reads CASSWTSGRNEQFF. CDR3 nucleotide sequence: TGTGCCAGCAGTTGGACTAGCGGGAGGAATGAGCAGTTCTTC.

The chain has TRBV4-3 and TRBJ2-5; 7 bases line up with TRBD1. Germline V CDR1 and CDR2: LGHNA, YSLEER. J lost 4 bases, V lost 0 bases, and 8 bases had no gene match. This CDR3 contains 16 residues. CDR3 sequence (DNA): TGCGCCAGCAGCCAAGAGGTCCTAGGGGGCAGAGAGACCCAGTACTTC. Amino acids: CASSQEVLGGRETQYF.

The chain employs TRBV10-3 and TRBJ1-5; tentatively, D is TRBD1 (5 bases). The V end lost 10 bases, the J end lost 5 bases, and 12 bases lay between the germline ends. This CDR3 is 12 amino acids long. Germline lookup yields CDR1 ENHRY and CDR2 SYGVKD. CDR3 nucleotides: TGTGCCACCCAGGGAGGGGATCAGCCCCAGCATTTT. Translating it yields CATQGGDQPQHF.

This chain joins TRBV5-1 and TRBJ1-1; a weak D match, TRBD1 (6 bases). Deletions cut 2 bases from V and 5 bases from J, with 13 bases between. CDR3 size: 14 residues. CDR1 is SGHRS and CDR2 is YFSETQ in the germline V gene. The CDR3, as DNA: TGCGCCAGCAGCTTTCTTGCAGGGGAAACTGAAGCTTTCTTT. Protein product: CASSFLAGETEAFF.

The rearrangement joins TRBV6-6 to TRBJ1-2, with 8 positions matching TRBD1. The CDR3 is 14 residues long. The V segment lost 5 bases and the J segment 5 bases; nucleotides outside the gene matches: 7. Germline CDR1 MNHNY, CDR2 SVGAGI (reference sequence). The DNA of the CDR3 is TGTGCCAGCAGTAGCGCCGGACAGGGTTATGGCTACACCTTC. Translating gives CASSSAGQGYGYTF.

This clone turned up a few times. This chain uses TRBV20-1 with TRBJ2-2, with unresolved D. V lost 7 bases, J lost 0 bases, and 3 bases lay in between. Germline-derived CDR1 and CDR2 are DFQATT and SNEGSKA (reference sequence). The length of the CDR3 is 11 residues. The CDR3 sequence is CSGANTGELFF. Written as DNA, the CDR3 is TGCAGTGGAGCGAACACCGGGGAGCTGTTTTTT.